A selection of T cell receptor beta chains follows, all from one sample in a study of shared clonotypes between healthy human individuals. Sequenced by immunoSEQ multiplex PCR; TCRdb stores in-frame clones only, minus some. The table has about 2.1 million clones, 90% to 95% seen once. The sequenced sample was naive CD8+ T cells from PBMCs. All receptors come from a man aged 18 to 30 in good health. Some clones in this sample may be carry-over from other donors' samples. Each CDR3 is given with its conserved first and last residue. D genes are given only for firm matches. Clone size, where shown, is once, few, many, or a class for clones that have expanded.

d_call	j_call	v_call	clone_size	cdr3_nt	cdr3_aa
NA	TRBJ1-5	TRBV27	NA	TGTGCCAGCAGTTCCAAGGGGGGGGCCTATAGCAATCAGCCCCAGCATTTT	CASSSKGGAYSNQPQHF
NA	TRBJ2-7	TRBV25-1	NA	TGTGCCAGCAGTGAATCCGGGCAGGGACAGCAGTACTTC	CASSESGQGQQYF
NA	TRBJ1-1	TRBV2	NA	TGTGCCAGCAGTGAAGCTAAGTACATGAACACTGAAGCTTTCTTT	CASSEAKYMNTEAFF
NA	TRBJ2-7	TRBV27	NA	TGTGCCAGCAGTTTACAAGGGACCTACGAGCAGTACTTC	CASSLQGTYEQYF
NA	TRBJ2-7	TRBV11-1	NA	TGTGCCAGCAGCTCACCCTGGGGCACCGCCTACGAGCAGTACTTC	CASSSPWGTAYEQYF
NA	TRBJ2-5	TRBV2	NA	TGTGCCAGCAGTGCGGATCTGGCCCAAGAGACCCAGTACTTC	CASSADLAQETQYF
TRBD2	TRBJ2-1	TRBV18	NA	TGTGCCAGCTCACGGACTAGCGGGAGGAGCCGGAGCTCCTACAATGAGCAGTTCTTC	CASSRTSGRSRSSYNEQFF
NA	TRBJ1-2	TRBV29-1	NA	TGCAGCGTTGAAGGCAGGGATGGCTACACCTTC	CSVEGRDGYTF
NA	TRBJ2-7	TRBV14	few	TGTGCCAGCCGCGGGGACTCTGGGGACGAGCAGTACTTC	CASRGDSGDEQYF
TRBD2	TRBJ2-1	TRBV30	NA	TGTGCCTGGGCCCGGACTAGCGGTTACAATGAGCAGTTCTTC	CAWARTSGYNEQFF
NA	TRBJ1-5	TRBV6-1	NA	TGTGCCAGCAGTGTGTGGCAGGGCAATAGCAATCAGCCCCAGCATTTT	CASSVWQGNSNQPQHF
NA	TRBJ1-1	TRBV11-2	NA	TGTGCCAGCAGCTCTCTACAGGGAGTGTGGACTGAAGCTTTCTTT	CASSSLQGVWTEAFF
NA	TRBJ2-7	TRBV2	NA	TGTGCCAGCAGTCAATACCTGGGGTTTAAAACGGGCTCCGAGCAGTACTTC	CASSQYLGFKTGSEQYF
NA	TRBJ2-2	TRBV27	once	TGTGCCAGCAGTGCGGGATTTAGGGCCGGGGAGCTGTTTTTT	CASSAGFRAGELFF
NA	TRBJ2-7	TRBV19	NA	TGTGCCAGTAGTGATGGGGGCGAGCAGTACTTC	CASSDGGEQYF
NA	TRBJ2-2	TRBV7-8	NA	TGTGCCAGCACAGTTCAGCGGGGGGAGCTGTTTTTT	CASTVQRGELFF
NA	TRBJ2-5	TRBV27	once	TGTGCCAGCAGTCCTTTCGCGGTTCGAGAGACCCAGTACTTC	CASSPFAVRETQYF
NA	TRBJ2-5	TRBV6-5	NA	TGTGCCAGCAGTGTTACGTGGGAGCAAGAGACCCAGTACTTC	CASSVTWEQETQYF
TRBD1	TRBJ2-2	TRBV6-1	NA	TGTGCCAGCAGGTACAGGGGGCGGAACACCGGGGAGCTGTTTTTT	CASRYRGRNTGELFF
NA	TRBJ2-3	TRBV7-6	NA	TGTGCCAGCAGCTTAGATAAGAACACAGATACGCAGTATTTT	CASSLDKNTDTQYF
TRBD2	TRBJ2-3	TRBV5-1	NA	TGCGCCAGCAGCTTCTGGGGCGGGGGGACACAAGATACGCAGTATTTT	CASSFWGGGTQDTQYF
NA	TRBJ2-5	TRBV7-2	NA	TGTGCCAGCAGCCGAACAGGGTTTGGGAGAGAGACCCAGTACTTC	CASSRTGFGRETQYF
TRBD2	TRBJ2-1	TRBV29-1	NA	TGCAGCGTCCTAACTCCAGGACTAGCGGAGACCCATTTCGGCAATGAGCAGTTCTTC	CSVLTPGLAETHFGNEQFF
TRBD1	TRBJ2-7	TRBV29-1	NA	TGCAGCGTTATAGGGGGCGACCAGGCCTACGAGCAGTACTTC	CSVIGGDQAYEQYF
NA	TRBJ2-4	TRBV9	few	TGTGCCAGCAGCGTAGGGCTAGCCAAAAACATTCAGTACTTC	CASSVGLAKNIQYF
TRBD1	TRBJ2-3	TRBV28	once	TGTGCCAGCAGGAGACAGGGGAGGACAGATACGCAGTATTTT	CASRRQGRTDTQYF
TRBD1	TRBJ2-1	TRBV14	NA	TGTGCCAGCAGCGCAGGCTTTATCCCGACAGGGGGATTACTGAGCAATGAGCAGTTCTTC	CASSAGFIPTGGLLSNEQFF